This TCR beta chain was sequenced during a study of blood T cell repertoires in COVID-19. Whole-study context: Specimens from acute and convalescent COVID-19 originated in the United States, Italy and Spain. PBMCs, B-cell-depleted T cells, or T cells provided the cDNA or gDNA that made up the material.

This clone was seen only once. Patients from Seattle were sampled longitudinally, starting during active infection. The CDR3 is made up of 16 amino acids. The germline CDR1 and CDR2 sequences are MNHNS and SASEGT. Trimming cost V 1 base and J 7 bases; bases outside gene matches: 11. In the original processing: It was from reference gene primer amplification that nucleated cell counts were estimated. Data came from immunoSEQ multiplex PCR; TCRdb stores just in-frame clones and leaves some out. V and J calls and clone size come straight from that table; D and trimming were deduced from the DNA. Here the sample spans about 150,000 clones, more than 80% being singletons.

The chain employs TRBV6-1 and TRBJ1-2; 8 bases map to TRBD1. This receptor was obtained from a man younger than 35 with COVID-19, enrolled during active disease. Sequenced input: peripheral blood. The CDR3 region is CASSEGYGQGAGGYTF. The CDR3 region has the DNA TGTGCCAGCAGTGAAGGTTATGGTCAGGGGGCGGGTGGCTACACCTTC.